This T cell receptor beta chain was identified in a study of T cell repertoires in cytomegalovirus infection. Study-level background: An indication of both CMV infection and matching HLA type came from public TCR beta signatures.

TCRdb ran MiXCR on the reads and lists one entry per CDR3 protein. The table has some 920,000 distinct CDR3 sequences, roughly 30% seen once. Only one count was recorded for this clonotype. Its target is unknown. The V and J ends lost 3 bases and 0 bases respectively, with 12 bases between them. Germline V gene data show CDR1 as LNHDA and CDR2 as SQIVND (reference sequence). The CDR3 is made up of 17 amino acids. Study-wide points: Cumulated frequencies of public TCR beta families served to identify carriers of CMV plus the relevant HLA.

The origin of this receptor is a human donor in good health (CMV status not recorded). Some clones in this sample may be carry-over from other donors' samples. This chain links TRBV19 with TRBJ1-6; D unclear. Material: cultured CD8+ T cells from PBMCs, obtained from culture after CMV antigen stimulation. The CDR3 DNA reads TGTGCCAGTAGTATGGGCGACGGGAGCTCCTATAATTCACCCCTCCACTTT. It is translated as CASSMGDGSSYNSPLHF.